This T cell receptor (beta chain) was sequenced for a study of T cells in Graves' hyperthyroidism and ophthalmopathy. This clonotype was recorded many times. The antigen is undetermined. At least 3 on the Clinical Activity Score was recorded for ophthalmopathy patients, who also had NOSPECS grade at least 4 and duration under 3 months. Diagnoses were established using clinical symptoms, serum thyroxine and TRAb, thyroid ultrasound and orbital computed tomography. The source material, RNA transcripts, was used to amplify TCR beta CDR3 regions. Carried out on the TCR CDR3, a first-round RT-PCR used the HTBI primer set. TCRdb re-derived calls from the multiplex PCR reads in MiXCR, one entry per CDR3 protein. The sample shows some 500,000 distinct CDR3 sequences, roughly a sixth of them seen only once. Study-level findings and limits: Expanded thyroid clonotypes (above 0.001) were mostly also found in blood.

The sequenced sample was blood. This receptor was taken from a woman in her thirties with Graves' ophthalmopathy.

The CDR3 DNA follows: TGTGCCAGCAGGGGGACTAGAGGGGGCAACCAAGAGACCCAGTACTTC. Amino acid sequence: CASRGTRGGNQETQYF. The chain couples TRBV2 to TRBJ2-5, with D maybe TRBD2 (8 bases). The CDR3 runs to 16 residues. Trimming left V 6 bases short and J 0 bases short, with 17 bases between. Germline CDR1 and CDR2: SNHLY and FYNNEI.